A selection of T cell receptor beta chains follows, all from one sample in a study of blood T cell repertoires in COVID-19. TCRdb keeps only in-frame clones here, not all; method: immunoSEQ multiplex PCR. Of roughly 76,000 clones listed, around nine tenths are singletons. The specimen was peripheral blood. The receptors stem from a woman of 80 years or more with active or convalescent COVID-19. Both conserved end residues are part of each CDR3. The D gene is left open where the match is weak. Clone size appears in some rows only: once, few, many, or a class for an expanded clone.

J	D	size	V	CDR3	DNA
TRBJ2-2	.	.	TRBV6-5	CASTWGPNTGELFF	TGTGCCAGCACCTGGGGGCCGAACACCGGGGAGCTGTTTTTT
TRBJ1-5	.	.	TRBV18	CASSPGRGDQPQHF	TGTGCCAGCTCACCCGGCCGGGGGGATCAGCCCCAGCATTTT
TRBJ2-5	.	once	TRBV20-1	CSALKQETQYF	TGCAGTGCACTAAAACAAGAGACCCAGTACTTC
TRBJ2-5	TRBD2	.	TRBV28	CASGATGGIETQYF	TGTGCCAGCGGGGCGACCGGGGGGATCGAGACCCAGTACTTC
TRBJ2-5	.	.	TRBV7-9	CASSRLDSLETQYF	TGTGCCAGCAGCCGACTGGACAGTTTAGAGACCCAGTACTTC
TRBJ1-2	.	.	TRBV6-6	CASSYGASPYGYTF	TGTGCCAGCAGTTACGGTGCGAGCCCCTATGGCTACACCTTC
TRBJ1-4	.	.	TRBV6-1	CASSEQTRNEKLFF	TGTGCCAGCAGTGAACAGACTCGTAATGAAAAACTGTTTTTT
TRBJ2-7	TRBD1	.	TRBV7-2	CASSLQGAGQYF	TGTGCCAGCAGCTTACAGGGGGCAGGGCAGTACTTC
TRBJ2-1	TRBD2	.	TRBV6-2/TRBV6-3	CASSTPTGKGYGGGWENEQFF	TGTGCCAGCAGTACTCCGACGGGAAAGGGGTACGGCGGGGGGTGGGAAAATGAGCAGTTCTTC
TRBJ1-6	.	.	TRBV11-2	CASSRRGGLNFGSPLHF	TGTGCCAGCAGTCGTCGGGGAGGCCTCAACTTCGGTTCACCCCTCCACTTT
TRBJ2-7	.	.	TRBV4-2	CASSQERRLVSGEQYF	TGTGCCAGCAGCCAAGAACGGAGACTAGTTAGTGGCGAGCAGTACTTC
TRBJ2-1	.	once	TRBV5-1	CASSRERIPLNEQFF	TGCGCCAGCAGCCGAGAGAGGATTCCGCTTAATGAGCAGTTCTTC
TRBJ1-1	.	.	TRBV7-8	CASSLVAMNTEAFF	TGTGCCAGCAGTCTCGTGGCCATGAACACTGAAGCTTTCTTT
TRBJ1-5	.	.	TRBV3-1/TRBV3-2	CASSQDRNNQPQHF	TGTGCCAGCAGCCAAGACAGAAACAATCAGCCCCAGCATTTT
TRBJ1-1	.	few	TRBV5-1	CASSLEGRNPTEAFF	TGCGCCAGCAGCTTGGAGGGGAGGAACCCCACTGAAGCTTTCTTT
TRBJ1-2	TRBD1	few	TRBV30	CAWSGGDRDRVVGYTF	TGTGCCTGGAGTGGAGGAGACCGGGACAGGGTGGTCGGCTACACCTTC
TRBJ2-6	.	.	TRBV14	CASSQSSGANVLTF	TGTGCCAGCAGCCAGAGCTCTGGGGCCAACGTCCTGACTTTC